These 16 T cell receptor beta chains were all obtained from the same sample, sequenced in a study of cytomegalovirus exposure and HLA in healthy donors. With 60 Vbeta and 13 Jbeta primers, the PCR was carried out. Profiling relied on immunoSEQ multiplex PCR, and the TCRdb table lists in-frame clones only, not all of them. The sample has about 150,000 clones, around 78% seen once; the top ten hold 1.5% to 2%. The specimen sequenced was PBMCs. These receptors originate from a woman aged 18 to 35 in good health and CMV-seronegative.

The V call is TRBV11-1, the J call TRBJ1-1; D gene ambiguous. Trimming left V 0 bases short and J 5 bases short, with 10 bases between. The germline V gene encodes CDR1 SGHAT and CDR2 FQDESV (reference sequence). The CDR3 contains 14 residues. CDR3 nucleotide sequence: TGTGCCAGCAGCTTAGCTGCCAGGCCTACTGAAGCTTTCTTT. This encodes CASSLAARPTEAFF.

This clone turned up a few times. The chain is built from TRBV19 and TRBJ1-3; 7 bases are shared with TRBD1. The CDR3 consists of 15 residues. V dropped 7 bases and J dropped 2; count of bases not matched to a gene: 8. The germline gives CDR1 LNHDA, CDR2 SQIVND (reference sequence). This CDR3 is CASITSGTAGNTIYF. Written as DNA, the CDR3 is TGTGCCAGTATCACTTCCGGGACAGCTGGAAACACCATATATTTT.

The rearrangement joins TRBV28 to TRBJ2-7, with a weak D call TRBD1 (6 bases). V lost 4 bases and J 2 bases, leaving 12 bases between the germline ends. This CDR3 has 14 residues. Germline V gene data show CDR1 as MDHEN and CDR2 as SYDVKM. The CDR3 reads CASSSPGHTYEQYF. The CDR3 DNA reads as TGTGCCAGCAGTTCGCCGGGACATACCTACGAGCAGTACTTC.

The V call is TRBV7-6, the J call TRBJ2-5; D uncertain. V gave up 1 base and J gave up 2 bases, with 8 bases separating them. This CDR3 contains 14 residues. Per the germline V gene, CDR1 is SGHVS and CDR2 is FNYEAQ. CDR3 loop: CASSLVAEQETQYF. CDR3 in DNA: TGTGCCAGCAGCTTAGTGGCAGAACAAGAGACCCAGTACTTC.

The CDR3: CASSVSGDQFF. CDR3 nucleotides: TGTGCCAGCAGCGTGTCAGGTGATCAGTTCTTC. The chain has TRBV11-2 and TRBJ2-1; D is undetermined. With 5 bases removed from V and 13 bases from J, the gap between germline ends came to 12 bases. This CDR3 contains 11 residues. CDR1 and CDR2 from the germline V gene are SGHAT and FQNNGV. Filled out from reference TRBV11-2 and TRBJ2-1, the complete variable domain reads EAGVAQSPRYKIIEKRQSVAFWCNPISGHATLYWYQQILGQGPKLLIQFQNNGVVDDSQLPKDRFSAERLKGVDSTLKIQPAKLEDSAVYLCASSVSGDQFFGPGTRLTVL.

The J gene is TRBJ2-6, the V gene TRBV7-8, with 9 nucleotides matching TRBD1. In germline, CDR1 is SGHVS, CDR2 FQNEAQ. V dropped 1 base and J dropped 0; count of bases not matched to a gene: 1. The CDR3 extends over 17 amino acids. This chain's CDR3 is CASSLVDRGSGANVLTF. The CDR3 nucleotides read TGTGCCAGCAGCTTAGTGGACAGGGGCTCTGGGGCCAACGTCCTGACTTTC.

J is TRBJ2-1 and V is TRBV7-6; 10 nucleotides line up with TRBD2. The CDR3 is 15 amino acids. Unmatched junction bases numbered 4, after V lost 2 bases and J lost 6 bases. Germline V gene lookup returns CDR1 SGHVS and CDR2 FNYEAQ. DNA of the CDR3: TGTGCCAGCAGCTTATCTAGCGGGAGCTCCAATGAGCAGTTCTTC. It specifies CASSLSSGSSNEQFF.

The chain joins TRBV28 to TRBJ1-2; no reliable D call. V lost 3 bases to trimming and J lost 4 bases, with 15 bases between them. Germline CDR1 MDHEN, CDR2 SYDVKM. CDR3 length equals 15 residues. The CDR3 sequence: CASSLGGELLYGYTF. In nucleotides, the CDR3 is TGTGCCAGCAGTTTGGGAGGAGAGCTACTCTATGGCTACACCTTC.

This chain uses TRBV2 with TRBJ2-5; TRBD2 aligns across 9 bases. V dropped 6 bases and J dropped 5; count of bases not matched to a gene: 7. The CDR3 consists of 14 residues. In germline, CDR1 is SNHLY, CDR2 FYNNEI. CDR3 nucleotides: TGTGCCAGCAGGCCGGGACTAGCAGCCGAGACCCAGTACTTC. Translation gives CASRPGLAAETQYF.

The CDR3 nucleotides read TGCGCCAGCAGCTACGCCCGGACAGGAAACAATGAGCAGTTCTTC. It encodes CASSYARTGNNEQFF. The chain carries TRBV5-1 and TRBJ2-1; 7 bases line up with TRBD1. V lost 3 bases and J lost 5; bases outside the gene matches: 8. The CDR3 is 15 residues long. Germline V gives CDR1 SGHRS, CDR2 YFSETQ.

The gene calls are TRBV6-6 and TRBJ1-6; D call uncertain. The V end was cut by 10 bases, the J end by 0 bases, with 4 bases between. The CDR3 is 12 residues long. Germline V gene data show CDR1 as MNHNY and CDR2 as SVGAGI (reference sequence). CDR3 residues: CATNSYNSPLHF. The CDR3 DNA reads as TGTGCCACCAACTCCTATAATTCACCCCTCCACTTT.

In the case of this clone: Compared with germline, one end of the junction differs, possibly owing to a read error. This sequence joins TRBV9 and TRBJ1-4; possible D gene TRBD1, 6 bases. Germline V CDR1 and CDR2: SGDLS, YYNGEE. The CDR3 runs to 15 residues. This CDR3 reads CASSVGQETHEKLFF. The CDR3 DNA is TGTGCCAGCAGCGTAGGACAGGAAACTCATGAAAAACTGTTTTTT.

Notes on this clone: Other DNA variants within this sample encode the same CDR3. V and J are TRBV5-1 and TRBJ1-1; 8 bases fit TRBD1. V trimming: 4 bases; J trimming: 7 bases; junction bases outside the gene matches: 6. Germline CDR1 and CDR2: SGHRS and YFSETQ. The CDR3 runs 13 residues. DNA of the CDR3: TGCGCCAGCAGCGTGACAGGGGTCGGTGAAGCTTTCTTT. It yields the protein CASSVTGVGEAFF.

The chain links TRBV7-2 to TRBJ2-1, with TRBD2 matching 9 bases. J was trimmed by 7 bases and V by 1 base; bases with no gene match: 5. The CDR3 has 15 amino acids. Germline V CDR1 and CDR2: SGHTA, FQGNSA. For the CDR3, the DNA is TGTGCCAGCAGCTTAGTGGCGGGAGGGTCGAATGAGCAGTTCTTC. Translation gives CASSLVAGGSNEQFF.

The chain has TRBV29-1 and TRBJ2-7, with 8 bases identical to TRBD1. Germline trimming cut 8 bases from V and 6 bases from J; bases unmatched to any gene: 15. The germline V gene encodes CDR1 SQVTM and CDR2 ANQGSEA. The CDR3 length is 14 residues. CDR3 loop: CSPEGTGRRAEQYV. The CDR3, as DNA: TGCAGCCCGGAAGGGACAGGAAGAAGGGCCGAGCAGTACGTC.

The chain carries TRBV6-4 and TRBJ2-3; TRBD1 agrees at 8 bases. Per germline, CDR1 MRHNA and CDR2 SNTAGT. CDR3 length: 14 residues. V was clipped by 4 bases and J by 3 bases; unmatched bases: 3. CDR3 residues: CASSAGQETDTQYF. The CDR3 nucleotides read TGTGCCAGCAGTGCGGGACAGGAGACAGATACGCAGTATTTT.